A single sample gave rise to the 23 T cell receptor beta chains below, sequenced in a study of T cells after posttransplantation cyclophosphamide. Controls had myeloablative marrow grafts with methotrexate and calcineurin inhibitor, sampled at 1 year. TCRdb's copy holds only in-frame clones and misses some; the assay was immunoSEQ multiplex PCR. Of around 17,000 clones in the sample, less than 85% are singletons; the top ten hold around 28%. The sequenced sample was PBMCs, obtained after allogeneic stem cell transplant with calcineurin inhibitor and methotrexate. The origin of the receptors is a female patient aged 18-29 years who received an allogeneic stem cell transplant from an unrelated donor, was CMV-positive, and had acute and chronic GVHD. A share of the T cells may be of graft donor origin.

V usage is TRBV6-1 and J usage is TRBJ2-7; TRBD2 aligns across 7 bases. Losses at the gene ends were 3 bases for V and 3 bases for J; bases not matched to a gene: 8. Germline V lookup: CDR1 MNHNS, CDR2 SASEGT. The CDR3 runs to 15 residues. CDR3 residues: CASSEGLAAFYEQYF. Here the CDR3 DNA reads TGTGCCAGCAGTGAGGGGCTAGCGGCATTCTACGAGCAGTACTTC.

The chain joins TRBV27 to TRBJ1-4; D is ambiguous. Germline assignment: CDR1 MNHEY and CDR2 SMNVEV (reference sequence). The CDR3 consists of 16 residues. V lost 4 bases, J lost 2 bases, and 14 bases lay in between. The CDR3 loop is CASSSGVLATNEKLFF. Here the CDR3 DNA reads TGTGCCAGCAGTTCCGGGGTTCTAGCCACTAATGAAAAACTGTTTTTT.

The CDR3 spells CSVEGTSGSRNFQYEQYF. Written as DNA, the CDR3 is TGCAGCGTTGAGGGAACTAGCGGGAGTAGAAATTTCCAATACGAGCAGTACTTC. The chain has TRBV29-1 and TRBJ2-7; 11 bases are shared with TRBD2. This CDR3 is 18 amino acids long. V gave up 3 bases and J gave up 4 bases; unmatched junction bases: 17. Germline V gives CDR1 SQVTM, CDR2 ANQGSEA.

The chain has TRBV11-2 and TRBJ2-3, with 11 bases that match TRBD2. The germline gives CDR1 SGHAT, CDR2 FQNNGV. The junction had 6 bases not matched to a gene; V was cut back by 4 bases and J by 3 bases. The CDR3 is 16 amino acids. CDR3 protein: CASSYRLAGITDTQYF. The DNA of the CDR3 is TGTGCCAGCAGCTACCGACTAGCGGGAATAACAGATACGCAGTATTTT.

The chain recombines TRBV5-1 with TRBJ1-2; possibly TRBD1 for D (6 bases). V lost 2 bases to trimming and J lost 2 bases, with 10 bases between them. This CDR3 has 14 residues. Per germline, CDR1 SGHRS and CDR2 YFSETQ. The CDR3 DNA follows: TGCGCCAGCAGCTTTAATACAGGGAACTATGGCTACACCTTC. Amino acids: CASSFNTGNYGYTF.

The genes are TRBV2 and TRBJ1-5; D is undetermined. This CDR3 is built from 15 residues. The germline V gene encodes CDR1 SNHLY and CDR2 FYNNEI. Trimming removed 3 bases at V and 4 bases at J, with 13 bases between. CDR3 bases: TGTGCCAGCAGTGATACGGGTACGGCGAATCAGCCCCAGCATTTT. It yields the protein CASSDTGTANQPQHF.

This chain uses TRBV5-4 with TRBJ2-3, with 16 bases lining up with TRBD2. Germline V CDR1 and CDR2: SGHNT, YYREEE (reference sequence). The CDR3 is 16 residues long. The junction had 3 bases not matched to a gene; V was cut back by 3 bases and J by 5 bases. CDR3 in DNA: TGTGCCAGCAGCTGGGGACTAGCGGGAGGGATAGATACGCAGTATTTT. This translates into CASSWGLAGGIDTQYF.

By its share, this clone is large. The chain employs TRBV5-4 and TRBJ2-7, with 7 bases aligning to TRBD2. Germline CDR1 is SGHNT and CDR2 is YYREEE (reference sequence). This CDR3 is 18 amino acids long. V dropped 0 bases and J dropped 3; count of bases not matched to a gene: 15. The CDR3 DNA reads as TGTGCCAGCAGCTTGGTTTTAGCGGGCCTTCCTAAATTCTACGAGCAGTACTTC. It yields the protein CASSLVLAGLPKFYEQYF.

V gene TRBV19 combines with J gene TRBJ1-1, with 7 bases lining up with TRBD1. Germline CDR1 reads LNHDA; CDR2 reads SQIVND (reference sequence). The CDR3 loop spans 14 amino acids. The junction had 12 bases not matched to a gene; V was cut back by 5 bases and J by 9 bases. The CDR3 DNA reads as TGTGCCAGTAGTCTCTTAAGTGAGGGGGCTCAAGCTTTCTTT. Translation: CASSLLSEGAQAFF.

The gene calls are TRBV28 and TRBJ1-5; D gene unclear. In germline, CDR1 is MDHEN, CDR2 SYDVKM. V lost 2 bases to trimming and J lost 9 bases, with 17 bases between them. CDR3 length: 15 residues. The CDR3 DNA reads as TGTGCCAGCAGTTTAGGTTCGGAGGGAGGATGGCCCCAGCATTTT. Its translation: CASSLGSEGGWPQHF.

The chain couples TRBV28 to TRBJ1-5, with TRBD1 identical over 9 bases. This CDR3 contains 15 residues. V shed 8 bases, J shed 6 bases, and the junction held 11 bases outside the gene matches. Germline V gene sequence: CDR1 MDHEN, CDR2 SYDVKM. Written as DNA, the CDR3 is TGTGCCAGCCGCCGGGACAGGGAGGGTGTTCAGCCCCAGCATTTT. Translated, it gives CASRRDREGVQPQHF.

CDR3 nucleotide sequence: TGCGCCAGCAGCCCCGACGGGAGGGCCAACACCGGGGAGCTGTTTTTT. This codes for CASSPDGRANTGELFF. The chain is built from TRBV5-1 and TRBJ2-2; the match to TRBD2 covers 8 bases. The CDR3 has 16 amino acids. The junction had 7 bases not matched to a gene; V was cut back by 4 bases and J by 2 bases. Germline-derived CDR1 and CDR2 are SGHRS and YFSETQ. Full variable domain (remainder filled in from reference TRBV5-1 and TRBJ2-2): KAGVTQTPRYLIKTRGQQVTLSCSPISGHRSVSWYQQTPGQGLQFLFEYFSETQRNKGNFPGRFSGRQFSNSRSEMNVSTLELGDSALYLCASSPDGRANTGELFFGEGSRLTVL.

The chain carries TRBV5-4 and TRBJ2-3; D is possibly TRBD2 (6 bases). Between the trimmed V and J ends, which lost 0 bases and 4 bases, there was a span of 9 bases. Germline values: CDR1 SGHNT, CDR2 YYREEE (reference sequence). The CDR3 covers 14 residues. The CDR3 region is CASSLVGGPDTQYF. The CDR3 nucleotides are TGTGCCAGCAGCTTGGTGGGGGGTCCAGATACGCAGTATTTT.

V usage is TRBV7-9 and J usage is TRBJ2-5, with D maybe TRBD2 (5 bases). The CDR3 totals 15 residues. V was shortened by 2 bases and J by 0 bases, with 10 bases between the two germline ends. Germline CDR1 is SEHNR and CDR2 is FQNEAQ (reference sequence). The CDR3 spells CASSLQRQYQETQYF. The CDR3 DNA reads TGTGCCAGCAGCTTACAGCGGCAGTACCAAGAGACCCAGTACTTC.

This clone was observed a handful of times. The rearrangement joins TRBV5-1 to TRBJ1-5, with D possibly being TRBD1 (6 bases). CDR3 length equals 15 residues. Germline CDR1 SGHRS, CDR2 YFSETQ. V lost 0 bases and J 3 bases, leaving 10 bases between the germline ends. CDR3 nucleotides: TGCGCCAGCAGCTTGGAAGGGGGGGTCAATCAGCCCCAGCATTTT. Its protein is CASSLEGGVNQPQHF.

The CDR3 spells CASSEDGTDNEKLFF. The DNA of the CDR3 is TGTGCCAGCAGTGAAGACGGGACAGATAATGAAAAACTGTTTTTT. The chain is built from TRBV2 and TRBJ1-4; TRBD1 matches 7 bases. V shed 1 base and J 4 bases; nucleotides not matched to a gene: 3. CDR3 length: 15 residues. The germline V gene encodes CDR1 SNHLY and CDR2 FYNNEI. Supplemented by reference TRBV2 and TRBJ1-4, the full variable domain reads EPEVTQTPSHQVTQMGQEVILRCVPISNHLYFYWYRQILGQKVEFLVSFYNNEISEKSEIFDDQFSVERPDGSNFTLKIRSTKLEDSAMYFCASSEDGTDNEKLFFGSGTQLSVL.

V usage is TRBV5-6 and J usage is TRBJ1-4; tentatively, D is TRBD1 (5 bases). This CDR3 contains 15 residues. Trimming stripped 0 bases from V and 7 bases from J, with 13 bases between. Germline-derived CDR1 and CDR2 are SGHDT and YYEEEE. The CDR3 DNA follows: TGTGCCAGCAGCTTGGGGGCAGGGTGGGGTGAAAAACTGTTTTTT. Translated, it gives CASSLGAGWGEKLFF. Full variable domain (outside the CDR3, taken from reference TRBV5-6 and TRBJ1-4): DAGVTQSPTHLIKTRGQQVTLRCSPKSGHDTVSWYQQALGQGPQFIFQYYEEEERQRGNFPDRFSGHQFPNYSSELNVNALLLGDSALYLCASSLGAGWGEKLFFGSGTQLSVL.

This chain links TRBV27 with TRBJ1-4, with D maybe TRBD1 (5 bases). V was pared by 5 bases and J by 5 bases, with 12 bases between. The CDR3 is 14 residues long. Germline values: CDR1 MNHEY, CDR2 SMNVEV (reference sequence). CDR3 DNA: TGTGCCAGCAGTCCGTTTCGACAGAATGAAAAACTGTTTTTT. This translates into CASSPFRQNEKLFF.

V gene TRBV19 combines with J gene TRBJ1-1, with D possibly matching TRBD1 (5 bases). Trimming took 3 bases from V and 0 from J, leaving 8 bases between them. The germline V gene encodes CDR1 LNHDA and CDR2 SQIVND (reference sequence). The CDR3 runs 14 residues. The CDR3 reads CASSIGGVNTEAFF. DNA of the CDR3: TGTGCCAGTAGTATTGGGGGGGTGAACACTGAAGCTTTCTTT.

The gene calls are TRBV5-4 and TRBJ2-1; tentative D call: TRBD2 (5 bases). Between the trimmed V and J ends, which lost 0 bases and 4 bases, there was a span of 11 bases. The CDR3 totals 15 residues. Germline V lookup: CDR1 SGHNT, CDR2 YYREEE (reference sequence). The CDR3 DNA reads TGTGCCAGCAGCTTGGCGAGGGCCACGTACAATGAGCAGTTCTTC. Protein product: CASSLARATYNEQFF.

The genes are TRBV7-8 and TRBJ2-7; TRBD1 matches 7 bases. This CDR3 contains 17 residues. CDR1 is SGHVS and CDR2 is FQNEAQ in the germline V gene. J was trimmed by 6 bases and V by 5 bases; bases with no gene match: 19. The CDR3 bases are TGTGCCAGCAGCCCTTCAATCCCGGGACAGTTCTTTGTCGAGCAGTACTTC. Protein product: CASSPSIPGQFFVEQYF.

This sequence joins TRBV27 and TRBJ1-2, with D maybe TRBD1 (6 bases). CDR1 and CDR2 from the germline V gene are MNHEY and SMNVEV (reference sequence). V was cut by 4 bases and J by 4 bases, with 16 bases left in between. This CDR3 is built from 15 residues. CDR3 sequence: CASSSGGREGYGYTF. The DNA of the CDR3 is TGTGCCAGCAGTTCCGGGGGCAGGGAGGGCTATGGCTACACCTTC.

V usage is TRBV7-9 and J usage is TRBJ2-5, with TRBD1 matching 9 bases. Per germline, CDR1 SEHNR and CDR2 FQNEAQ (reference sequence). The CDR3 is 18 residues long. V shed 4 bases, J shed 4 bases, and the junction held 16 bases outside the gene matches. The CDR3 bases are TGTGCCAGCAGCTCCCCGGGACAGGGTACAGCCCACCGAGAGACCCAGTACTTC. Protein product: CASSSPGQGTAHRETQYF.